This TCR beta chain comes out of a study of OX40 agonist ivuxolimab in advanced cancers. On this clone: What it recognizes is unknown.

The CDR3 is 16 residues long. Germline lookup yields CDR1 SGHDT and CDR2 YYEEEE. The germline V and J ends were trimmed by 0 bases and 8 bases, with 19 bases remaining between them. Using immunoSEQ multiplex PCR, the repertoire was profiled, and TCRdb retains in-frame clones only, with some absent. The data contain about 79,000 clones, about 91% of them seen just once; the ten biggest clones take up approximately 7%. Study conclusions and caveats: In the 0.1-3.0 mg/kg groups, partial responders showed among the lowest expansion.

This sample comprised CD4+ or CD8+ T cells sorted from blood, obtained in a trial of the OX40 agonist ivuxolimab. The chain has TRBV5-6 and TRBJ2-3, with D perhaps being TRBD1 or TRBD2 (5 bases each). This sequence was found in an adult with an advanced solid tumor such as melanoma, head and neck, liver or kidney cancer. The CDR3 loop is CASSLGGPRSRGTQYF. The CDR3 DNA reads TGTGCCAGCAGCTTGGGGGGACCCAGATCGCGCGGTACGCAGTATTTT.